This entry lists 13 T cell receptor beta chains sequenced from one sample in a study of vaccination effects on CD4 cells after COVID-19. Antigen specificity for these receptors is unknown. Between days 9 and 11 of culture, CD4+ T cells were separated out. Two-dose vaccination with either BNT162b2 or mRNA-1273 was given to the participants. Clones were sequenced by immunoSEQ multiplex PCR, and TCRdb holds only the in-frame ones, with some missing. The sample records some 47,000 clones, 60% to 75% being singletons. The source material was CD4+ T cells from PBMCs cultured without peptide, sampled after COVID-19 vaccination. The receptors were sampled from a human donor who received a COVID-19 vaccine.

The chain couples TRBV10-1 to TRBJ2-7; D not resolved. The CDR3 runs 12 residues. CDR1 is WNHNN, CDR2 SYGVQD, per germline (reference sequence). V was pared by 3 bases and J by 2 bases, with 5 bases between. CDR3 protein: CASSDRAYEQYF. DNA of the CDR3: TGCGCCAGCAGTGACAGAGCCTACGAGCAGTACTTC.

This chain uses TRBV29-1 with TRBJ1-2, with 12 bases fitting TRBD1. J gave up 3 bases and V 5 bases, and 7 bases lay outside the gene matches. The CDR3 is 15 amino acids. Germline V gene lookup returns CDR1 SQVTM and CDR2 ANQGSEA. Here the CDR3 reads CSVSGGTGGDYGYTF. As DNA, the CDR3 is TGCAGCGTTTCCGGTGGGACAGGGGGCGACTATGGCTACACCTTC. The whole variable domain, remainder taken from reference TRBV29-1 and TRBJ1-2, is SAVISQKPSRDICQRGTSLTIQCQVDSQVTMMFWYRQQPGQSLTLIATANQGSEATYESGFVIDKFPISRPNLTFSTLTVSNMSPEDSSIYLCSVSGGTGGDYGYTFGSGTRLTVV.

The V gene is TRBV11-2, the J gene TRBJ2-5; TRBD2 is a possible D gene (5 bases). The CDR3 sequence is 14 residues long. V was cut by 1 base and J by 4 bases, with 10 bases left in between. Looked up from germline, CDR1 is SGHAT and CDR2 is FQNNGV. The CDR3 coding sequence is TGTGCCAGCAGCTTAGGGGCTAGCTTAGAGACCCAGTACTTC. It specifies CASSLGASLETQYF.

The gene calls are TRBV29-1 and TRBJ2-7; TRBD1 is a possible D gene (6 bases). Germline V gene lookup returns CDR1 SQVTM and CDR2 ANQGSEA. This CDR3 is built from 14 residues. The V end lost 7 bases, the J end lost 2 bases, and 18 bases lay between the germline ends. DNA for the CDR3: TGCAGCGGAAAAACAGGGACCCCCCCCTACGAGCAGTACTTC. This gives the protein CSGKTGTPPYEQYF.

The chain is built from TRBV3-1 (or the pseudogene TRBV3-2) and TRBJ1-6; D remains unclear. CDR1 and CDR2 (germline): LGHDT, YNNKEL (reference sequence). V dropped 4 bases and J dropped 6 bases, with 19 bases sitting between them. The CDR3 is 17 amino acids. This CDR3 reads CASSPRFKGLINSPLHF. The CDR3 region has the DNA TGTGCCAGCAGCCCAAGATTCAAAGGGCTGATTAATTCACCCCTCCACTTT.

The chain is built from TRBV5-1 and TRBJ2-3; TRBD2 aligns across 12 bases. The CDR3 spans 17 residues. V was clipped by 5 bases and J by 3 bases; unmatched bases: 10. Germline V gene sequence: CDR1 SGHRS, CDR2 YFSETQ. The CDR3 DNA follows: TGCGCCAGCAGGCCTAGCGGGGGGGCTTATGGGACAGATACGCAGTATTTT. Amino acid sequence: CASRPSGGAYGTDTQYF.

CDR3 sequence (DNA): TGTGCCAGCAGCTTGACGGTTATCGGGGGGGGCACAGATACGCAGTATTTT. Translated, it gives CASSLTVIGGGTDTQYF. The V call is TRBV5-8, the J call TRBJ2-3; 8 bases are shared with TRBD2. This CDR3 region has 17 residues. Germline V gene sequence: CDR1 SGHTS, CDR2 YDEGEE. The V and J ends lost 1 base and 1 base, in that order; junction bases with no gene match: 8.

This clone turned up a few times. The V gene is TRBV10-1, the J gene TRBJ2-7, with unresolved D. The CDR3 is 11 amino acids. V was shortened by 2 bases and J by 3 bases, with 2 bases between the two germline ends. Germline V gene sequence: CDR1 WNHNN, CDR2 SYGVQD (reference sequence). The CDR3 spells CASSEGYEQYF. The CDR3 nucleotides read TGCGCCAGCAGTGAGGGCTACGAGCAGTACTTC.

V is TRBV7-9 and J is TRBJ1-4; 9 bases agree with TRBD1. From germline, CDR1 is SEHNR and CDR2 FQNEAQ (reference sequence). Trimming took 5 bases from V and 0 from J; bases not matched to a gene: 22. This CDR3 has 22 amino acids. CDR3 nucleotide sequence: TGTGCCAGCAGCACACCGGGACAGGGATTGATTAAAGTCAGGGCAACTAATGAAAAACTGTTTTTT. Its translation is CASSTPGQGLIKVRATNEKLFF.

This rearrangement joins TRBV10-1 to TRBJ1-2; 7 nucleotides align to TRBD1. V shed 8 bases, J shed 4 bases, and the junction held 4 bases outside the gene matches. This CDR3 is built from 12 residues. The germline V gene encodes CDR1 WNHNN and CDR2 SYGVQD (reference sequence). The CDR3: CASDRATYGYTF. The CDR3 coding sequence is TGCGCCAGCGACAGGGCCACCTATGGCTACACCTTC.

This chain uses TRBV6-5 with TRBJ2-1; D might be TRBD2 (6 bases). The CDR3 spans 14 residues. Germline V lookup: CDR1 MNHEY, CDR2 SVGAGI. The germline V and J ends were trimmed by 6 bases and 7 bases, with 16 bases remaining between them. The CDR3 sequence: CASRAGTRRNEQFF. CDR3 DNA: TGTGCCAGCAGGGCTGGGACTCGAAGGAATGAGCAGTTCTTC.

This sequence joins TRBV18 and TRBJ1-2, with TRBD1 identical over 8 bases. After removal of 3 bases from V and 2 bases from J, the junction contained 8 bases not matched to a gene. The CDR3 is 16 residues long. CDR1 is KGHSH and CDR2 is LQKENI in the germline V gene. Here the CDR3 reads CASSPRQGILNYGYTF. CDR3 sequence (DNA): TGTGCCAGCTCACCTAGACAGGGGATATTGAACTATGGCTACACCTTC.

The chain couples TRBV5-1 to TRBJ1-1; D is unresolved. The V end was cut by 2 bases, the J end by 2 bases, with 13 bases between. The CDR3 consists of 15 residues. Looked up from germline, CDR1 is SGHRS and CDR2 is YFSETQ. The CDR3 DNA is TGCGCCAGCAGCTTCGAATCACAGATTAACACTGAAGCTTTCTTT. Protein sequence: CASSFESQINTEAFF.